This T cell receptor beta chain was captured by sequencing in a study of T cell responses to AZD1222 COVID-19 vaccine. Study outcomes and limitations: White British ancestry dominated among donors, who included more females, and clonal diversity was possibly underestimated. Among spike-specific TCRs, nearly half reportedly target unmutated variant regions. Vaccine-associated CD4 TCRs ranged over spike, dominating at 160-218 and 743-854. Seropositive AZD1222 recipients at baseline numbered only 5 or 6.

As concerns this clone: Its antigen is as yet unknown.

The germline gives CDR1 GTSNPN, CDR2 SVGIG (reference sequence). V lost 1 base and J lost 4, with 8 bases in between. The CDR3 is 13 amino acids. Profiled with immunoSEQ multiplex PCR; TCRdb holds only in-frame clones, not every one. Found here are approximately 70,000 clones, about 83% of them singletons; the top ten hold over 7.5%. Sample: peripheral blood, taken on day 0 of AZD1222 vaccination. The sequence came from an adult in good health. The chain uses TRBV30 and TRBJ1-5; no firm D call. The CDR3 region is CAWSALENQPQHF. In nucleotides, the CDR3 is TGTGCCTGGAGTGCCTTGGAGAATCAGCCCCAGCATTTT.